A single count supports the clone carrying this T cell receptor (beta chain). Sorted libraries were made with roughly 1 million CD4+ or CD8+ T cells. The sample comes from a study of neurological immune-mediated disorders. Germline assignment: CDR1 SGHAT and CDR2 FQNNGV. The CDR3 is 15 residues long. The V gene lost 5 bases and the J gene lost 6 bases, with 17 bases spanning the gap. Via MiXCR, TCRdb re-called the 5' RACE reads, giving one row per CDR3 protein. The table includes some 10,000 distinct CDR3 sequences, 21% detected once. V and J are TRBV11-2 and TRBJ2-1; D assignment may be TRBD1 or TRBD2 (5 bases each). Material: CD8+ T cells from blood. The clonotype comes from a woman in her sixties with HTLV-1-associated myelopathy (HAM/TSP). For the CDR3, the DNA is TGTGCCAGCAGCCTGGGAATCGGGGCGGCCAATGAGCAGTTCTTC. Amino acid sequence: CASSLGIGAANEQFF.